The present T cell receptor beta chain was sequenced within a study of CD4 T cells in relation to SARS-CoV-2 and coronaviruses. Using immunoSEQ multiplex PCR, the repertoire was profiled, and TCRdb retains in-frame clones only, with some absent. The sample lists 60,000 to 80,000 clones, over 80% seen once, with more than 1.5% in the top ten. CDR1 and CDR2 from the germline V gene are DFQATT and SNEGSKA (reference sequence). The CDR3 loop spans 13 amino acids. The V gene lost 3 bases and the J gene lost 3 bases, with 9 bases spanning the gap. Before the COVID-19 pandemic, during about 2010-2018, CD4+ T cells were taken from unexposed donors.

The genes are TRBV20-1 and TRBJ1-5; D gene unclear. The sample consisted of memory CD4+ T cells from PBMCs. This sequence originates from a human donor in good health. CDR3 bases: TGCAGTGCTAGTGAGACCTACAATCAGCCCCAGCATTTT. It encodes CSASETYNQPQHF.